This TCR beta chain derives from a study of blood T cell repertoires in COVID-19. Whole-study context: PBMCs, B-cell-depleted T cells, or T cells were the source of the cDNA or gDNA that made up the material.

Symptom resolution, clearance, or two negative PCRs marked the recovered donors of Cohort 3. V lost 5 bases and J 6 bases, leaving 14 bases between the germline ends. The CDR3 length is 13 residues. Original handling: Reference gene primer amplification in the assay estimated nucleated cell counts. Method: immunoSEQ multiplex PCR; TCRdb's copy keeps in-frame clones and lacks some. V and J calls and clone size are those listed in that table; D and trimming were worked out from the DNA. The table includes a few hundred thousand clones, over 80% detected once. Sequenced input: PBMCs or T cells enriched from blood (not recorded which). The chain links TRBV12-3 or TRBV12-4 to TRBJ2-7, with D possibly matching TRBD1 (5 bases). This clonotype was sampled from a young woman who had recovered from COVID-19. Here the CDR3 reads CASSLRDTGEQYF. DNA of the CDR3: TGTGCCAGCAGTCTCAGGGATACAGGCGAGCAGTACTTC.